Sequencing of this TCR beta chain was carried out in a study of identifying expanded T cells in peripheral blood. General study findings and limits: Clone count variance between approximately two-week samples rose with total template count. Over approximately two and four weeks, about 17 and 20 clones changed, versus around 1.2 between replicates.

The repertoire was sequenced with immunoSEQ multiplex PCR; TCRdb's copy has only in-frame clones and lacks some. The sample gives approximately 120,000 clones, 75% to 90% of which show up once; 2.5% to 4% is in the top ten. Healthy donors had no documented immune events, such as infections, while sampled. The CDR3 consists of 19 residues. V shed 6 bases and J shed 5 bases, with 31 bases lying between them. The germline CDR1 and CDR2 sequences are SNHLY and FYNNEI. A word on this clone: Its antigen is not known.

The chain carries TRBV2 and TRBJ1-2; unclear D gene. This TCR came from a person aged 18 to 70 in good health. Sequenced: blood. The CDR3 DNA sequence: TGTGCCAGCAGCAAGCTGAGTGCGGGGTTTGGATGGGCTGAGTATGGCTACACCTTC. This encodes CASSKLSAGFGWAEYGYTF.